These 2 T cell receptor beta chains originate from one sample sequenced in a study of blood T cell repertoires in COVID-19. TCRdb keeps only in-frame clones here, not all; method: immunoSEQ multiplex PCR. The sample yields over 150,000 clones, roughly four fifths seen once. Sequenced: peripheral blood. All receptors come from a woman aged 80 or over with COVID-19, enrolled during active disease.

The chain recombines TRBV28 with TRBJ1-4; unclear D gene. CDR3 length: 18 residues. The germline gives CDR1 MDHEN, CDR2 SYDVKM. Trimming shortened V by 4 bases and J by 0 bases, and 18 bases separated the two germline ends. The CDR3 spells CASSYRTGMEATNEKLFF. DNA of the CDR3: TGTGCCAGCAGTTACCGGACCGGGATGGAAGCAACTAATGAAAAACTGTTTTTT.

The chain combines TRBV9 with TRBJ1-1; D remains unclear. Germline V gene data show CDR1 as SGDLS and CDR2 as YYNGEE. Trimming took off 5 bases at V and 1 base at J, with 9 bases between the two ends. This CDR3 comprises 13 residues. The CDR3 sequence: CASRRYPNTEAFF. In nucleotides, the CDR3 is TGTGCCAGCAGGAGGTACCCGAACACTGAAGCTTTCTTT.